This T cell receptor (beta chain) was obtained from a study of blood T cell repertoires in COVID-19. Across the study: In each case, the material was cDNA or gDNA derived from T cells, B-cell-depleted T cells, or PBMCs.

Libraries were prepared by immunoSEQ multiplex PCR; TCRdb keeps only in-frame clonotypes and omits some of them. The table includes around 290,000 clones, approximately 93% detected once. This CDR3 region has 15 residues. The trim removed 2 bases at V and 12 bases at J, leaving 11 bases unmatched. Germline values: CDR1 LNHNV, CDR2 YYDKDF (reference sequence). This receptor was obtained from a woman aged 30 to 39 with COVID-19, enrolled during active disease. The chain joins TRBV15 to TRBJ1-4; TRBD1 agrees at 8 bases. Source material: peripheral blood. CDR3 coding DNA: TGTGCCACCAGCAGACTAGACAGGGGACTAATTGAACTGTTTTTT. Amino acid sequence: CATSRLDRGLIELFF.